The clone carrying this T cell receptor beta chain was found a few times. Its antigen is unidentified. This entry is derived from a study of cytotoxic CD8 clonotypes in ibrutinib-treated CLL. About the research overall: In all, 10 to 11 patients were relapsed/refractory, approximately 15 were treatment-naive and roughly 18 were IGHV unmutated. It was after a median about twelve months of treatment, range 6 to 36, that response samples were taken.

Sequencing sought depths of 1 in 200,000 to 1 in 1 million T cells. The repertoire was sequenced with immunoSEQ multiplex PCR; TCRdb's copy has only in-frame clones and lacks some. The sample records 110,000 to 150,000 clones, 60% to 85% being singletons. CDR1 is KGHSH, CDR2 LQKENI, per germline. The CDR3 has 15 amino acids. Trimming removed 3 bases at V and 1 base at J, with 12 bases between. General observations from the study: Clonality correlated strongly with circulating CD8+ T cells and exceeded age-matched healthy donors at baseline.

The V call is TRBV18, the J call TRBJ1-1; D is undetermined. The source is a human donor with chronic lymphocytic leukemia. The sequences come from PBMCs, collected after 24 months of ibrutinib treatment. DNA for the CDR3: TGTGCCAGCTCACCCGCCCCCGGAGCGAACACTGAAGCTTTCTTT. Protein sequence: CASSPAPGANTEAFF.